This TCR beta chain comes out of a study of blood T cell repertoires in COVID-19. About the study: From the United States, Italy and Spain came samples of acute and convalescent COVID-19. Sample material is recorded as cDNA or gDNA derived from T cells, B-cell-depleted T cells, or PBMCs.

As processed by the authors: The assay estimated nucleated cells by amplifying reference gene primers. The repertoire was sequenced with immunoSEQ multiplex PCR; TCRdb's copy has only in-frame clones and lacks some. Clone size and V and J calls were adopted from that table, with D and trimming inferred from the DNA. The sample lists around 160,000 clones, around 84% occurring once. The V gene lost 4 bases and the J gene lost 2 bases, with 11 bases spanning the gap. Germline assignment: CDR1 MGHRA and CDR2 YSYEKL. This CDR3 has 14 residues. This clone came up a few times. This chain uses TRBV4-1 with TRBJ1-2, with D possibly being TRBD1 (5 bases). The sequence derives from an elderly woman with acute or convalescent COVID-19. Sequenced: peripheral blood. The CDR3 DNA reads as TGCGCCAGCAGCCGGGGACTGGGCAACTATGGCTACACCTTC. Encoded protein: CASSRGLGNYGYTF.